Given below is one TCR beta chain in context. The target antigen is unknown. These data are taken from a study of shared clonotypes between healthy human individuals. Study-level findings and limits: A limitation of the genetic and exposure-history diversity represented arose from few donors.

Method: immunoSEQ multiplex PCR; TCRdb's copy keeps in-frame clones and lacks some. The sample lists approximately 740,000 clones, under 80% occurring once. Sequences were obtained from memory CD4+ T cells sorted from blood. Subset given: CD45RA-negative fraction. This sequence was found in a woman younger than 45 in good health.

This CDR3 reads CASSQEGIAVSSYNEQFF. CDR3 DNA: TGTGCCAGCAGCCAAGAGGGAATAGCGGTTAGCTCCTACAATGAGCAGTTCTTC. V gene TRBV4-2 combines with J gene TRBJ2-1; TRBD2 might be the D (6 bases). The V and J ends lost 0 bases and 0 bases respectively, with 15 bases between them. Germline V gene lookup returns CDR1 LGHNA and CDR2 YNFKEQ. The CDR3 sequence is 18 residues long.